This T cell receptor delta chain appears in the sequencing data of a study of human gamma delta and Vdelta1 T cells (dated by TCRdb to the late 2010s). About the study as a whole: Delta One T cells, Vd1+ gamma-delta T cells, were investigated in the study as cytotoxic effectors against acute myeloid leukemia.

Trimming removed 0 bases from V and 0 bases from J; the gene matches leave 19 bases unexplained. CDR1 and CDR2, looked up from the germline V gene, are TSWWSYY and QGS. The CDR3 sequence holds 23 residues, the cysteine and phenylalanine included. Only the CDR3 portion is preserved as DNA: 69 bases, with reading frame beginning at the first base. Library method: PCR. The instrument given in TCRdb is Illumina MiSeq. TCRdb processed the public reads again with the CATT caller, after which rows with matching DNA were combined. The sample profile shows roughly 820 delta-chain clones; 15% to 20% of them were found once. The ten largest clones add up to roughly two thirds of the sample. This clone was seen a few times. Which antigen it targets is not known. Per-nucleotide qualities are absent, and no much larger clonotype sits a single base away.

The V and J segments used are TRDV1 and TRDJ1, with 13 central nucleotides matching TRDD3. Sequencing used Vdelta1 gamma-delta T cells from blood. The cell subset or site label here, explained by the study, means: Vd1+ T cells from peripheral blood. The TCR comes from a human donor in good health. In nucleotides, the sequence is TGTGCTCTTGGGGAACTATGGGGCCTGCTTGACTGGGGGATACGGGAGTACACCGATAAACTCATCTTT. This encodes CALGELWGLLDWGIREYTDKLIF.